This T cell receptor (beta chain) was identified in a study of shared clonotypes between healthy human individuals. Study-wide background: Donor ages ranged 18 to 49 years: a couple of women, a few men. Whole-study findings and limits: What naive subsets generally showed was a larger estimated richness than memory subsets showed.

Details on this clone: Antigen specificity is unknown.

The input for sorted-subset replicate PCRs was approximately 210 ng DNA, around 27,000 T cell genomes. Assay used: immunoSEQ multiplex PCR; TCRdb lists only in-frame clones, some missing. The table shows about 2 million clones, with about 95% occurring only once. Cells designated naive CD8 were CD45RO-negative and were positively selected for CCR7, with terminally differentiated effector memory CD45RA+ cells excluded. The CDR3 has 16 residues. The germline V gene encodes CDR1 MNHNS and CDR2 SASEGT. The ends were cut back, 3 bases at V and 9 bases at J, with 18 bases in the middle. What was sequenced was naive CD8+ T cells sorted from blood. The clonotype originates from a man between 18 and 29 years old in good health. V gene TRBV6-1 combines with J gene TRBJ1-6; a weak D match, TRBD1 (6 bases). The CDR3 reads CASSDLGWGPSSPLHF. CDR3 nucleotides: TGTGCCAGCAGTGACCTGGGATGGGGGCCGAGTTCACCCCTCCACTTT.